Below are 20 T cell receptor beta chains sequenced from a single sample in a study of OX40 agonist ivuxolimab in advanced cancers. Using immunoSEQ multiplex PCR, the repertoire was profiled, and TCRdb retains in-frame clones only, with some absent. The sample contains some 73,000 clones, more than 80% of which appear only once. This sample comprised CD4+ or CD8+ T cells sorted from blood, obtained in a trial of the OX40 agonist ivuxolimab. Source of these receptors: an adult with an advanced solid tumor such as melanoma, head and neck, liver or kidney cancer.

The chain combines TRBV28 with TRBJ2-2, with D possibly matching TRBD2 (6 bases). This CDR3 has 16 residues. V lost 5 bases and J lost 1, with 14 bases in between. The germline V gene encodes CDR1 MDHEN and CDR2 SYDVKM. The CDR3 protein is CASSPRSSGNTGELFF. Written as DNA, the CDR3 is TGTGCCAGCAGTCCCCGGAGTAGCGGGAACACCGGGGAGCTGTTTTTT.

V gene TRBV13 combines with J gene TRBJ1-5, with D perhaps TRBD1 (6 bases). CDR3 length: 17 amino acids. Germline V gene lookup returns CDR1 PRHDT and CDR2 FYEKMQ (reference sequence). The germline V and J ends were trimmed by 2 bases and 1 base, with 15 bases remaining between them. The CDR3: CASSLSRGGSSNQPQHF. For the CDR3, the DNA is TGTGCCAGCAGCTTATCTAGGGGGGGATCGAGCAATCAGCCCCAGCATTTT.

The chain employs TRBV28 and TRBJ2-1; D might be TRBD2 (6 bases). V shed 7 bases and J shed 8 bases, with 18 bases lying between them. Germline V gene data show CDR1 as MDHEN and CDR2 as SYDVKM. CDR3 length equals 14 residues. In nucleotides, the CDR3 is TGTGCCAGCATTAGCGGTTTCTTGACCCATGAGCAGTTCTTC. This sequence encodes CASISGFLTHEQFF. The whole variable domain, filled in from reference TRBV28 and TRBJ2-1, reads DVKVTQSSRYLVKRTGEKVFLECVQDMDHENMFWYRQDPGLGLRLIYFSYDVKMKEKGDIPEGYSVSREKKERFSLILESASTNQTSMYLCASISGFLTHEQFFGPGTRLTVL.

The chain has TRBV7-3 and TRBJ2-1; D may be TRBD1 (5 bases). CDR3 length: 17 residues. Germline values: CDR1 SGHTA, CDR2 FQGTGA. V lost 0 bases and J lost 2, with 14 bases in between. CDR3 in amino acids: CASSLTAQGRPYNEQFF. The CDR3 DNA sequence: TGTGCCAGCAGCTTAACGGCGCAGGGTAGGCCCTACAATGAGCAGTTCTTC.

The chain uses TRBV10-3 and TRBJ2-7; no clear D. Germline loops: CDR1 ENHRY, CDR2 SYGVKD. There are 13 residues in the CDR3. Trimming took off 2 bases at V and 7 bases at J, with 12 bases between the two ends. CDR3 nucleotides: TGTGCCATCAGTGAGGGACCCCCGGGTGAGCAGTACTTC. As protein: CAISEGPPGEQYF.

The rearrangement joins TRBV10-2 to TRBJ2-5; the D is unclear. CDR3 size: 12 residues. Trimming took off 3 bases at V and 1 base at J, with 3 bases between the two ends. Germline V gene data show CDR1 as WSHSY and CDR2 as SAAADI. The chain's CDR3 is CASSDPQETQYF. The DNA of the CDR3 is TGCGCCAGCAGTGATCCCCAAGAGACCCAGTACTTC.

CDR3 amino acids: CASSYLAGNTDTQYF. The CDR3 bases are TGTGCCAGCAGTTATTTAGCGGGGAACACAGATACGCAGTATTTT. The rearrangement joins TRBV6-5 to TRBJ2-3; 8 bases align to TRBD2. Trimming removed 3 bases from V and 2 bases from J; junction bases left unmatched: 4. The length of the CDR3 is 15 residues. Germline-derived CDR1 and CDR2 are MNHEY and SVGAGI.

The rearrangement joins TRBV27 to TRBJ1-2, with 7 bases aligning to TRBD1. J lost 8 bases, V lost 6 bases, and 12 bases had no gene match. CDR3 length: 14 amino acids. The germline V gene has CDR1 MNHEY and CDR2 SMNVEV (reference sequence). This CDR3 is CASRPYRGVGGYTF. CDR3 coding DNA: TGTGCCAGCAGGCCCTACAGGGGAGTAGGGGGCTACACCTTC.

Only one count was recorded for this clone. J is TRBJ1-5 and V is TRBV19; D gene unclear. CDR3 length equals 13 residues. Germline CDR1 and CDR2: LNHDA and SQIVND (reference sequence). Trimming removed 3 bases from V and 3 bases from J, with 6 bases in between. The CDR3 is CASSISLNQPQHF. The DNA for the CDR3 is TGTGCCAGTAGTATTAGTCTCAATCAGCCCCAGCATTTT.

The chain recombines TRBV28 with TRBJ1-6; D ambiguous. The CDR3 totals 14 residues. Trimming removed 6 bases at V and 7 bases at J, with 13 bases between. CDR1 is MDHEN, CDR2 SYDVKM, per germline. The CDR3 sequence: CASSPLWANSPLHF. In DNA form, the CDR3 reads TGTGCCAGCAGCCCTTTGTGGGCGAATTCACCCCTCCACTTT.

This clone was observed a few times. The chain has TRBV28 and TRBJ2-5, with D uncertain. The CDR3 covers 13 residues. CDR1 is MDHEN, CDR2 SYDVKM, per germline. Trimming pared 7 bases from V and 3 bases from J, leaving 12 bases between. CDR3 bases: TGTGCCAGCATCTCTAGTCTAAAAGAGACCCAGTACTTC. This encodes CASISSLKETQYF.

The CDR3 protein is CASSLLGDRETQYF. The CDR3 DNA is TGTGCCAGCAGTTTATTGGGGGACCGCGAGACCCAGTACTTC. The chain recombines TRBV28 with TRBJ2-5; D is perhaps TRBD1 or TRBD2 (5 bases each). Germline CDR1 and CDR2: MDHEN and SYDVKM. There are 14 residues in the CDR3. The V gene lost 1 base and the J gene lost 5 bases, with 11 bases spanning the gap.

This clone was seen a single time. The V and J genes are TRBV18 and TRBJ1-1; D unclear. Between the trimmed V and J ends, which lost 3 bases and 1 base, there was a span of 12 bases. The CDR3 consists of 15 residues. The germline gives CDR1 KGHSH, CDR2 LQKENI. The CDR3 reads CASSPTRGANTEAFF. The CDR3 DNA follows: TGTGCCAGCTCACCCACCCGCGGAGCGAACACTGAAGCTTTCTTT.

The chain recombines TRBV4-1 with TRBJ2-7; 9 bases match TRBD1. CDR1 is MGHRA and CDR2 is YSYEKL in the germline V gene. V was pared by 0 bases and J by 3 bases, with 6 bases of the junction left unmatched. This CDR3 spans 16 amino acids. The CDR3 sequence is CASSQDRGQGVYEQYF. The CDR3 DNA is TGCGCCAGCAGCCAAGATCGGGGACAGGGTGTCTACGAGCAGTACTTC.

The chain is built from TRBV2 and TRBJ2-1, with D maybe TRBD2 (6 bases). The CDR3 totals 15 residues. Trimming stripped 1 base from V and 13 bases from J, with 20 bases between. CDR1 and CDR2 (germline): SNHLY, FYNNEI. CDR3 sequence (DNA): TGTGCCAGCAGTGAAGGGCTAGCGAGACCAATCTTCCAGTTCTTC. Translation: CASSEGLARPIFQFF.

V is TRBV11-3 and J is TRBJ2-1, with D unresolved. This CDR3 is built from 12 residues. Trimming removed 5 bases at V and 6 bases at J, with 8 bases between. Germline CDR1 is SGHNT and CDR2 is YENEEA. The CDR3 loop reads CASSPTGNEQFF. The CDR3 bases are TGTGCCAGCAGCCCCACCGGCAATGAGCAGTTCTTC.

The chain has TRBV7-2 and TRBJ2-7, with 8 bases fitting TRBD1. V was clipped by 4 bases and J by 3 bases; unmatched bases: 5. Germline CDR1 reads SGHTA; CDR2 reads FQGNSA. CDR3 length: 14 residues. This CDR3 reads CASSSRTGSYEQYF. The CDR3 DNA reads TGTGCCAGCAGCTCACGGACAGGGAGCTACGAGCAGTACTTC.

J is TRBJ2-1 and V is TRBV4-1; 8 nucleotides agree with TRBD2. CDR1 is MGHRA, CDR2 YSYEKL, per germline. This CDR3 has 17 amino acids. Trimming took 0 bases from V and 8 from J; bases not matched to a gene: 12. The CDR3 nucleotides read TGCGCCAGCAGCCAAGAGAGGTCCGGGACTAGGGTCTATGAGCAGTTCTTC. This codes for CASSQERSGTRVYEQFF.

The chain recombines TRBV9 with TRBJ1-1; 10 bases align to TRBD1. The CDR3 has 14 amino acids. The germline CDR1 and CDR2 sequences are SGDLS and YYNGEE. The ends lost 4 bases at V and 5 bases at J; junction bases unmatched: 5. The CDR3 nucleotides are TGTGCCAGCAGCAAAGGACAGGGGGTTACTGAAGCTTTCTTT. Protein product: CASSKGQGVTEAFF.

This sequence joins TRBV5-1 and TRBJ2-3; D unclear. Trimming stripped 0 bases from V and 5 bases from J, with 10 bases between. CDR3 size: 14 residues. Germline V gives CDR1 SGHRS, CDR2 YFSETQ. The CDR3 nucleotides read TGCGCCAGCAGCTTGGCCCTGGCGAAAGATACGCAGTATTTT. Translating it yields CASSLALAKDTQYF. Based on the CDR3 plus reference TRBV5-1 and TRBJ2-3, the full variable domain is KAGVTQTPRYLIKTRGQQVTLSCSPISGHRSVSWYQQTPGQGLQFLFEYFSETQRNKGNFPGRFSGRQFSNSRSEMNVSTLELGDSALYLCASSLALAKDTQYFGPGTRLTVL.